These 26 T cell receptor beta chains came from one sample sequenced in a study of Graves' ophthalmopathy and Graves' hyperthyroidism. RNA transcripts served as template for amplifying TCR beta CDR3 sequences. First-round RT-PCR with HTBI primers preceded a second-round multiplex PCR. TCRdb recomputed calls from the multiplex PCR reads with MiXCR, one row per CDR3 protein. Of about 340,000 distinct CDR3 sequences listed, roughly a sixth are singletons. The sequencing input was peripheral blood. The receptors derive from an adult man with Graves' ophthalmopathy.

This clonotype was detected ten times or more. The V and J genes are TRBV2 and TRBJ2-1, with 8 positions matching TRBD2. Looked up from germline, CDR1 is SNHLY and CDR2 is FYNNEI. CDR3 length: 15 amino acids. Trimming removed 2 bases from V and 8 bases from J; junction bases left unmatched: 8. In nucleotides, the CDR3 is TGTGCCAGCAGTGAACGAACTAGCGGATGGGATGAGCAGTTCTTC. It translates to CASSERTSGWDEQFF.

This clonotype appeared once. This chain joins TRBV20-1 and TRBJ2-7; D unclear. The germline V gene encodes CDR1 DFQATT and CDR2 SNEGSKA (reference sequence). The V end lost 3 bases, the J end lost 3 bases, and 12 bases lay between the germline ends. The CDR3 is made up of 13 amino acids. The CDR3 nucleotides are TGCAGTGCTAGCGCTCCTTCCCACTACGAGCAGTACTTC. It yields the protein CSASAPSHYEQYF.

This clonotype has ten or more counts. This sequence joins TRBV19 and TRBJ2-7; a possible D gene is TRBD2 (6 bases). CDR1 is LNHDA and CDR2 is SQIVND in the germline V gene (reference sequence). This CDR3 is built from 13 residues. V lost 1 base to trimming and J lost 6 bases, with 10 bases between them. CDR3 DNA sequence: TGTGCCAGTAGTATAGCTCCGGAGGGCGAGCAGTACTTC. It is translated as CASSIAPEGEQYF.

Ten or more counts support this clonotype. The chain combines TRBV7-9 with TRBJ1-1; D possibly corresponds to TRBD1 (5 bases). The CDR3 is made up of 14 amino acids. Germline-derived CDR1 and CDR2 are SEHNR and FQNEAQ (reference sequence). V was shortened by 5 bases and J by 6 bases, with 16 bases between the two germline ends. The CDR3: CASSRGPREAEAFF. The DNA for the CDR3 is TGTGCCAGCAGCCGCGGGCCCAGGGAAGCTGAAGCTTTCTTT.

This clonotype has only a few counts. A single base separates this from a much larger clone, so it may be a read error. CDR3 amino acids: CVSSYWGRNNQPQHF. The CDR3 nucleotides are TGTGTCAGCAGTTACTGGGGACGGAACAATCAGCCCCAGCATTTT. V gene TRBV6-5 combines with J gene TRBJ1-5; perhaps TRBD1 as D (5 bases). This CDR3 is built from 15 residues. In germline, CDR1 is MNHEY, CDR2 SVGAGI.

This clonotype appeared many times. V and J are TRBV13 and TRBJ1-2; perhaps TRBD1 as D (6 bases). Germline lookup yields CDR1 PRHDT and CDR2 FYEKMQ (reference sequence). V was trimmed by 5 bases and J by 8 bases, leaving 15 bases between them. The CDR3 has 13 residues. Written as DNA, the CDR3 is TGTGCCAGCAGCGCGTCCAGGGGAGAGGGCTACACCTTC. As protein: CASSASRGEGYTF.

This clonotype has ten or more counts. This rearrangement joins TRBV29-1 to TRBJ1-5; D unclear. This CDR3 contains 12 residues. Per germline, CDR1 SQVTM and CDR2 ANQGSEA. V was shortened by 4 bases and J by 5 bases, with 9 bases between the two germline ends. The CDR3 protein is CSVGGGDQPQHF. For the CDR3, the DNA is TGCAGCGTTGGTGGCGGTGATCAGCCCCAGCATTTT.

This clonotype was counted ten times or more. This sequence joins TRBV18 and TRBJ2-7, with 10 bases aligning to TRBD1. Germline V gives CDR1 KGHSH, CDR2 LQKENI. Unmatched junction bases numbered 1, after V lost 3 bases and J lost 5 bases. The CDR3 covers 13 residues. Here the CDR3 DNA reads TGTGCCAGCTCACCCGACAGGGGGCACGAGCAGTACTTC. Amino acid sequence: CASSPDRGHEQYF.

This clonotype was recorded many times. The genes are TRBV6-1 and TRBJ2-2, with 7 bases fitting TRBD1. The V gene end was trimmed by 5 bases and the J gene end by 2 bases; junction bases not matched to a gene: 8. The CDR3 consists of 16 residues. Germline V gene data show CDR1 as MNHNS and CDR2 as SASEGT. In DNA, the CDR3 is TGTGCCAGCAGTAAGGGGGCAGGGCGAAACACCGGGGAGCTGTTTTTT. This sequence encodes CASSKGAGRNTGELFF.

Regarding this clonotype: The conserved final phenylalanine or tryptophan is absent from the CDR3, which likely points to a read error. CDR3 bases: TGTGCCAGCAACTTCATGACTGAAGCTTTCCTT. This sequence encodes CASNFMTEAFL. The V and J genes are TRBV28 and TRBJ1-1; no clear D. In germline, CDR1 is MDHEN, CDR2 SYDVKM. The CDR3 has 11 residues. The germline V and J ends were trimmed by 7 bases and 5 bases, with 8 bases remaining between them.

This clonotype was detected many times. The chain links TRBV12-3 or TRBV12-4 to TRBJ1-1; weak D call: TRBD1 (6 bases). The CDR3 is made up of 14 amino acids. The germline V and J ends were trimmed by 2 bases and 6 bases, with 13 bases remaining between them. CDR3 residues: CASSLSAGAAEAFF. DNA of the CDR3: TGTGCCAGCAGTTTATCGGCGGGGGCCGCTGAAGCTTTCTTT.

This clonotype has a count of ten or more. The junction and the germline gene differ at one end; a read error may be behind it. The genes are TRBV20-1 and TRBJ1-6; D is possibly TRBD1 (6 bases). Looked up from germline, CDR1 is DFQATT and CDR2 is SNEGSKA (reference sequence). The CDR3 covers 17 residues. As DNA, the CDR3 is TGCAGTGCCCGCGTAGTGGGGGGGGCGCCTTTTAATTCACCCCTCCATTTT. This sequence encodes CSARVVGGAPFNSPLHF.

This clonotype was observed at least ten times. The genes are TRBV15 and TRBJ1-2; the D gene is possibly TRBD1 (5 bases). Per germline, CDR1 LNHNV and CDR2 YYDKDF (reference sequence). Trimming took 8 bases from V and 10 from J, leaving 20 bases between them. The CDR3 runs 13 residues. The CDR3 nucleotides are TGTGCCACCTCGTTAGGGGCAGAGGACCCCTACACCTTC. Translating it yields CATSLGAEDPYTF.

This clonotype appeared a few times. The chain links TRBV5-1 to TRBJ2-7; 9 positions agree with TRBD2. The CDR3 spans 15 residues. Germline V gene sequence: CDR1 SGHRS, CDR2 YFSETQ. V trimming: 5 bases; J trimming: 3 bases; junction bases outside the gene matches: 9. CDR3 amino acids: CASSLERGDLYEQYF. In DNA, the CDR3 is TGCGCCAGCAGTCTTGAGCGGGGGGACCTCTACGAGCAGTACTTC.

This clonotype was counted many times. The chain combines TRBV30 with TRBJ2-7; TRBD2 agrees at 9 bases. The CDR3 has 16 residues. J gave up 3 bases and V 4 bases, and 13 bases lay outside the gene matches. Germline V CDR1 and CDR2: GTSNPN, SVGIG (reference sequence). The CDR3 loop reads CAWTSGASGKYYEQYF. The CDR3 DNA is TGTGCCTGGACCTCAGGGGCTAGCGGGAAGTACTACGAGCAGTACTTC.

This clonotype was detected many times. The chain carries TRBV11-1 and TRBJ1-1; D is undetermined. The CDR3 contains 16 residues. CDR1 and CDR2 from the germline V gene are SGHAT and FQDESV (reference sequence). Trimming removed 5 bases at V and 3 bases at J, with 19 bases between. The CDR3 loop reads CASSPPFEDWDTEAFF. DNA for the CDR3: TGTGCCAGCAGCCCCCCGTTTGAGGATTGGGACACTGAAGCTTTCTTT. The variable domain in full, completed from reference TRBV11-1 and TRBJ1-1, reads EAEVAQSPRYKITEKSQAVAFWCDPISGHATLYWYRQILGQGPELLVQFQDESVVDDSQLPKDRFSAERLKGVDSTLKIQPAELGDSAMYLCASSPPFEDWDTEAFFGQGTRLTVV.

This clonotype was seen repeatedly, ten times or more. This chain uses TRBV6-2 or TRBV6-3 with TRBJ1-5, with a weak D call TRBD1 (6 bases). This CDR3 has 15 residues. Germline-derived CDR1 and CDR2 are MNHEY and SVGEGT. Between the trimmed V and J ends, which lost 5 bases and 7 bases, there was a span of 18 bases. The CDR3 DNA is TGTGCCAGCAGTCAGGGGACAAGCAGGGTACAGCCCCAGCATTTT. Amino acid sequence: CASSQGTSRVQPQHF.

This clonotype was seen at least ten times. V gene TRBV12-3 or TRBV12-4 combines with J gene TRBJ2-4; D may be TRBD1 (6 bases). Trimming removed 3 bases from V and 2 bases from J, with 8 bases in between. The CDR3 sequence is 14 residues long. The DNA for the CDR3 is TGTGCCAGCAGTTTTGGGGGCTCCAAAAACATTCAGTACTTC. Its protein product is CASSFGGSKNIQYF.

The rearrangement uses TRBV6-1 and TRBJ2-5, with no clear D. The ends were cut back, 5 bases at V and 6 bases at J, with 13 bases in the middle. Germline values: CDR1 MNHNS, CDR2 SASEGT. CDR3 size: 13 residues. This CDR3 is CASSSLNVQTQYF. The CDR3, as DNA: TGTGCCAGCAGTTCCCTCAACGTCCAGACCCAGTACTTC.

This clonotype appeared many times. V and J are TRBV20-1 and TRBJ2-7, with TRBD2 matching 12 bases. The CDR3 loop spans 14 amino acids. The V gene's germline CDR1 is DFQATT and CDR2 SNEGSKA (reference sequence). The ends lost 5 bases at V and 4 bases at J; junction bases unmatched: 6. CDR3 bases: TGCAGTGCTCCTAGACTAGCGGGAGCGTACGAGCAGTACTTC. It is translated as CSAPRLAGAYEQYF.

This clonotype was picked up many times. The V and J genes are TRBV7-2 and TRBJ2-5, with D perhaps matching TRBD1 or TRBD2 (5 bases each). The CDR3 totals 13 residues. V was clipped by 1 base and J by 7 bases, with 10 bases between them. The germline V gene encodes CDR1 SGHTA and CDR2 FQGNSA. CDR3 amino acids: CASSLEKGRTQYF. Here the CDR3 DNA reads TGTGCCAGCAGCTTAGAGAAGGGACGGACCCAGTACTTC.

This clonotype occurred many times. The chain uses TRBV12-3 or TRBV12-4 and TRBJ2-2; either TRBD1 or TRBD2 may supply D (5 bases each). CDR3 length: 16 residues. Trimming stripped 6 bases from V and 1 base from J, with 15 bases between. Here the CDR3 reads CASRGDGGRNTGELFF. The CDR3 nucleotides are TGTGCCAGCAGGGGGGATGGTGGGCGGAACACCGGGGAGCTGTTTTTT.

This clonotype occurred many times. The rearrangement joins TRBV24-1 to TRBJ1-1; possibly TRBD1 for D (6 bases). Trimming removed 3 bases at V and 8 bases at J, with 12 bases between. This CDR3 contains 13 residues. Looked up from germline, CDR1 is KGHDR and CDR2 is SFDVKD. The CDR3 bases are TGTGCCACCAGTGATCGCAGGGGAGGAGAAGCTTTCTTT. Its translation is CATSDRRGGEAFF.

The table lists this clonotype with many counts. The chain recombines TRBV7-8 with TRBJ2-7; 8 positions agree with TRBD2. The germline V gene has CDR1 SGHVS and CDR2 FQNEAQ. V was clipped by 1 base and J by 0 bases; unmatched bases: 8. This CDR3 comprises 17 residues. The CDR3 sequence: CASSLEGPSGLSYEQYF. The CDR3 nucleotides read TGTGCCAGCAGCTTAGAGGGACCTAGCGGGCTCTCCTACGAGCAGTACTTC. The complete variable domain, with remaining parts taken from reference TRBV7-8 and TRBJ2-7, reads GAGVSQSPRYKVAKRGQDVALRCDPISGHVSLFWYQQALGQGPEFLTYFQNEAQLDKSGLPSDRFFAERPEGSVSTLKIQRTQQEDSAVYLCASSLEGPSGLSYEQYFGPGTRLTVT.

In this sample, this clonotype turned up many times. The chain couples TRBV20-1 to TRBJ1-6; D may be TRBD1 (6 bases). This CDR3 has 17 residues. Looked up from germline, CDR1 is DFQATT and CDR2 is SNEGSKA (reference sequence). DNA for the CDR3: TGCAGCGCAGACAAAGGGGGTCTACAGGAAAATAATTCACCCCTCCACTTT. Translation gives CSADKGGLQENNSPLHF.

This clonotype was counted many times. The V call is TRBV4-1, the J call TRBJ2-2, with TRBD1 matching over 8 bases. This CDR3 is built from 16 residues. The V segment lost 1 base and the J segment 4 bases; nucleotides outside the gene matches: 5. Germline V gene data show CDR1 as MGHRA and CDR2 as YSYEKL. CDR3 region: CASSQVRTGGTGELFF. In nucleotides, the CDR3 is TGCGCCAGCAGCCAAGTTCGTACAGGGGGCACCGGGGAGCTGTTTTTT.